The rows below give T cell receptor beta chains drawn from one sample of a study of shared clonotypes between healthy human individuals. Using immunoSEQ multiplex PCR, the repertoire was profiled, and TCRdb retains in-frame clones only, with some absent. Among 780,000 or so clones, around 70% were seen once, and the ten largest hold around 1.8%. The specimen sequenced was memory CD4+ T cells sorted from blood. The receptor source for this set is a woman in her twenties or thirties in good health. CDR3s include the opening cysteine and the closing phenylalanine or tryptophan. A D gene is named only where the DNA matches it firmly. Size is omitted from some rows. Given values are once, few, many or a class for expanded clones.

CDR3nt	CDR3aa	d_gene	v_gene	j_gene	abundance
TGCGCCAGCAGCCAAGCTTACGGTAACTATGGCTACACCTTC	CASSQAYGNYGYTF	.	TRBV4-1	TRBJ1-2	few
TGTGCCAGCAGCACGCCCCATCGGGGAGCAACTAATGAAAAACTGTTTTTT	CASSTPHRGATNEKLFF	.	TRBV28	TRBJ1-4	.
TGCGCCAGCAGCCTGACCGGAGGGGAGACCCAGTACTTC	CASSLTGGETQYF	.	TRBV5-1	TRBJ2-5	.
TGTGCCAGCAGCTTCTCCCCCGGGGGACAGCCCCAGCATTTT	CASSFSPGGQPQHF	.	TRBV11-1	TRBJ1-5	.
TGCGCCAGCAGCCCCAACAGTGCTAACTATGGCTACACCTTC	CASSPNSANYGYTF	.	TRBV5-1	TRBJ1-2	.
TGTGCCAGCAGCGTAGGAGGGAGCACAGATACGCAGTATTTT	CASSVGGSTDTQYF	.	TRBV9	TRBJ2-3	few
TGTGCCAGCAGTATGGGACAGAGCTATGGCTACACCTTC	CASSMGQSYGYTF	TRBD1	TRBV28	TRBJ1-2	few
TGTGCCAGCAGTTTCGGCCCTGGCCACGGGGAGCTGTTTTTT	CASSFGPGHGELFF	.	TRBV27	TRBJ2-2	.
TGTGCCAGCTCAACCGGTCCAGCGGGAGCCACAGATACGCAGTATTTT	CASSTGPAGATDTQYF	TRBD2	TRBV18	TRBJ2-3	.
TGTGCCAGCAGCGTAGGCCTAGCGGGTTTATCCGGGGATGAGCAGTTCTTC	CASSVGLAGLSGDEQFF	TRBD2	TRBV9	TRBJ2-1	few
TGTGCCAGTAGTATTGGGCTAGCGTACAGCTCCTACAATGAGCAGTTCTTC	CASSIGLAYSSYNEQFF	.	TRBV19	TRBJ2-1	.
TGTGCCAGCGGCTCTAGCGACACAGATACGCAGTATTTT	CASGSSDTDTQYF	.	TRBV4-2	TRBJ2-3	few
TGTGCCAGCACTCTCACGGGGCAGCCCCAGCATTTT	CASTLTGQPQHF	.	TRBV6-6	TRBJ1-5	.
TGTGCCAGCACCCTCGAATATGGCTACACCTTC	CASTLEYGYTF	.	TRBV2	TRBJ1-2	few
TGTGCCAGCTCACCACGACAGGGACGGGCTGAAGCTTTCTTT	CASSPRQGRAEAFF	TRBD1	TRBV18	TRBJ1-1	.
TGTGCCAGCAGTTCAACCGGGACTAGTGAAGAGCAGTACTTC	CASSSTGTSEEQYF	TRBD2	TRBV6-5	TRBJ2-7	.
TGTGCCAGCAGCCCCCGGGACAGTAGCAATCAGCCCCAGCATTTT	CASSPRDSSNQPQHF	TRBD1	TRBV2	TRBJ1-5	many
TGTGCCAGCAGCCAAGCTCCAGGGGGCACAGATACGCAGTATTTT	CASSQAPGGTDTQYF	.	TRBV7-6	TRBJ2-3	.
TGTGCCAGCAGTTATGCGGCGGTCGACACAGATACGCAGTATTTT	CASSYAAVDTDTQYF	.	TRBV6-5	TRBJ2-3	.
TGCGCCAGCAGGGTGCGGGAGGCCGAGGGTACGCAGTATTTT	CASRVREAEGTQYF	TRBD2	TRBV5-1	TRBJ2-3	once
TGTGCCAGCAGCGCGGACAGGGCTGGAAACACCATATATTTT	CASSADRAGNTIYF	TRBD1	TRBV11-2	TRBJ1-3	.
TGTGCCAGCAGTGCACGGACTAGCGTATACAATGAGCAGTTCTTC	CASSARTSVYNEQFF	TRBD2	TRBV6-4	TRBJ2-1	.